These 21 T cell receptor beta chains were sequenced from one sample in a study of molecular identifiers for immune sequencing clone quantification. TCRdb passed the PCR reads through MiXCR, listing each CDR3 protein once. Among roughly 300,000 distinct CDR3 sequences listed, roughly a quarter were seen once. Input material: naive CD8+ T cells from blood, with Jurkat cell RNA spiked in. Subset defined: FACS-sorted CD8+CD4-CCR7+CD45RA+ naive T cells. The receptor source for this set is a human donor in good health. Some libraries in this study had Jurkat cell RNA spiked in.

The chain links TRBV6-2 or TRBV6-3 to TRBJ2-7, with D tentatively TRBD1 (6 bases). Germline values: CDR1 MNHEY, CDR2 SVGEGT. CDR3 size: 13 residues. V lost 8 bases and J lost 5, with 16 bases in between. DNA of the CDR3: TGTGCCAGCGTCTTTGAGGACAGAAACGAGCAGTACTTC. Its translation is CASVFEDRNEQYF.

This clonotype occurred many times. This chain's CDR3 is CATDNGYTF. The DNA for the CDR3 is TGTGCCACCGATAATGGCTACACCTTC. The J gene is TRBJ1-2, the V gene TRBV7-9; no clear D. The CDR3 covers 9 residues. Trimming pared 10 bases from V and 6 bases from J, leaving 6 bases between. Germline lookup yields CDR1 SEHNR and CDR2 FQNEAQ (reference sequence).

The chain recombines TRBV5-6 with TRBJ2-7, with TRBD2 identical over 12 bases. Germline V gives CDR1 SGHDT, CDR2 YYEEEE. The J segment lost 12 bases and the V segment lost 4 bases, leaving 5 bases of the junction unmatched. This CDR3 region has 12 residues. CDR3 sequence reads: CASSRTSGGWYF. CDR3 nucleotide sequence: TGTGCCAGCAGCAGAACTAGCGGGGGGTGGTACTTC. The full variable domain, completed using reference TRBV5-6 and TRBJ2-7, is DAGVTQSPTHLIKTRGQQVTLRCSPKSGHDTVSWYQQALGQGPQFIFQYYEEEERQRGNFPDRFSGHQFPNYSSELNVNALLLGDSALYLCASSRTSGGWYFGPGTRLTVT.

Here the CDR3 DNA reads TGTGCCACCAGGGAGACAGGGGAACTCACCGGGGAGCTGTTTTTT. Amino acid sequence: CATRETGELTGELFF. The rearrangement links TRBV24-1 to TRBJ2-2; 8 bases are shared with TRBD1. The trim removed 7 bases at V and 4 bases at J, leaving 7 bases unmatched. In germline, CDR1 is KGHDR, CDR2 SFDVKD. The CDR3 runs to 15 residues.

Note on this clonotype: Possible read error: a much larger clone is one base away. This sequence joins TRBV7-6 and TRBJ2-3; the D gene is possibly TRBD2 (5 bases). The CDR3 loop spans 15 amino acids. Germline-derived CDR1 and CDR2 are SGHVS and FNYEAQ. This CDR3 is CAGSLGGSSTDTQYF. The CDR3, as DNA: TGTGCCGGCAGCTTAGGAGGATCTAGCACAGATACGCAGTATTTT.

The chain employs TRBV12-3 or TRBV12-4 and TRBJ2-7; tentatively, D is TRBD1 (5 bases). V was pared by 6 bases and J by 2 bases, with 17 bases between. This CDR3 region has 15 residues. The DNA of the CDR3 is TGTGCCAGCAGCCCAAGTACCCAGGGCACCTACGAGCAGTACTTC. Translation: CASSPSTQGTYEQYF.

This clonotype has at least ten counts. This chain connects TRBV5-1 to TRBJ2-3, with D maybe TRBD2 (7 bases). The CDR3 runs to 16 residues. Trimming shortened V by 4 bases and J by 2 bases, and 17 bases separated the two germline ends. Looked up from germline, CDR1 is SGHRS and CDR2 is YFSETQ. For the CDR3, the DNA is TGCGCCAGCAGCCTCCCGGGCGGGGGACACACAGATACGCAGTATTTT. As protein: CASSLPGGGHTDTQYF. Full variable domain (missing parts from reference TRBV5-1 and TRBJ2-3): KAGVTQTPRYLIKTRGQQVTLSCSPISGHRSVSWYQQTPGQGLQFLFEYFSETQRNKGNFPGRFSGRQFSNSRSEMNVSTLELGDSALYLCASSLPGGGHTDTQYFGPGTRLTVL.

The genes are TRBV4-3 and TRBJ2-5, with 7 positions matching TRBD1. The CDR3 is made up of 15 amino acids. With V trimmed by 0 bases and J by 6 bases, 7 bases remained unmatched. Germline V CDR1 and CDR2: LGHNA, YSLEER. The CDR3 DNA is TGCGCCAGCAGCCAAGATTTAGGGGGCGGACAGACCCAGTACTTC. It is translated as CASSQDLGGGQTQYF.

Notes on this clonotype: A much bigger clone sits one base away, suggesting this may be a read error. The J gene is TRBJ2-7, the V gene TRBV7-9; TRBD2 is a possible D gene (6 bases). The germline CDR1 and CDR2 sequences are SEHNR and FQNEAQ (reference sequence). The CDR3 consists of 15 residues. CDR3 protein: CASSSGSLGPYAQYF. CDR3 nucleotides: TGTGCCAGCAGCTCCGGGAGCCTGGGGCCCTACGCGCAGTACTTC.

Regarding this clonotype: A much bigger clone sits one base away, suggesting this may be a read error. The V gene is TRBV7-9, the J gene TRBJ2-2, with TRBD2 as a possible D gene (5 bases). CDR1 is SEHNR and CDR2 is FQNEAQ in the germline V gene (reference sequence). The CDR3 consists of 13 residues. The chain's CDR3 is CASSLGYTGELSF. CDR3 nucleotides: TGTGCCAGCAGCTTAGGGTACACCGGGGAGCTGTCTTTT.

This clonotype has just a few counts. The genes are TRBV11-2 and TRBJ1-1; D ambiguous. Trimming cost V 1 base and J 7 bases, with 13 bases left between them. Germline V gene lookup returns CDR1 SGHAT and CDR2 FQNNGV. This CDR3 has 14 amino acids. The CDR3 DNA reads TGTGCCAGCAGCTTAGGACCCTACAGCGATGAAGCTTTCTTT. It translates to CASSLGPYSDEAFF.

This clonotype was seen a handful of times. CDR3 sequence (DNA): TGTGCCAGCAGCTTGAAGGCAGGGAGGGGCCAAGAGACCCAGTACTTC. Translated: CASSLKAGRGQETQYF. This chain connects TRBV5-5 to TRBJ2-5, with TRBD2 identical over 7 bases. Per the germline V gene, CDR1 is SGHKS and CDR2 is YYEKEE (reference sequence). This CDR3 region has 16 residues. V dropped 1 base and J dropped 1; count of bases not matched to a gene: 7.

This clonotype was observed at least ten times. The gene calls are TRBV5-6 and TRBJ1-1; D gene unclear. CDR1 SGHDT and CDR2 YYEEEE come from the germline V gene. V shed 5 bases and J shed 4 bases, with 15 bases lying between them. This CDR3 is 14 amino acids long. The CDR3 nucleotides read TGTGCCAGCAGTCTGGCGCGGGGAGCCACTGAAGCTTTCTTT. Translating it yields CASSLARGATEAFF.

With regard to this clonotype: Being one base from a much bigger clone, this may be a read error. The chain couples TRBV7-8 to TRBJ2-3, with D tentatively TRBD1 (7 bases). Trimming took off 0 bases at V and 4 bases at J, with 23 bases between the two ends. Germline V lookup: CDR1 SGHVS, CDR2 FQNEAQ. CDR3 length: 19 residues. The CDR3 spells CASSLARGAGSPSADTQYF. The CDR3, as DNA: TGTGCCAGCAGCTTAGCCAGGGGGGCAGGCAGCCCTAGCGCAGATACGCAGTATTTT.

The V call is TRBV30, the J call TRBJ2-5; weak D call: TRBD2 (5 bases). This CDR3 is 13 amino acids long. The germline V gene has CDR1 GTSNPN and CDR2 SVGIG (reference sequence). V was shortened by 0 bases and J by 8 bases, with 13 bases between the two germline ends. CDR3 sequence reads: CAWSVWARETQYF. The CDR3 DNA reads as TGTGCCTGGAGTGTCTGGGCCCGGGAAACCCAGTACTTC.

As concerns this clonotype: A much larger clonotype is one base distant, so this may be a read error. The chain employs TRBV4-1 and TRBJ1-5, with D perhaps TRBD1 (5 bases). The CDR3 contains 15 residues. Germline V gives CDR1 MGHRA, CDR2 YSYEKL. CDR3 DNA sequence: TGCGCCAGCAGCACAGAACAGGCTAGCAATCGGCCCCAGCATTTT. Translating it yields CASSTEQASNRPQHF.

Only a few counts were recorded for this clonotype. The chain combines TRBV21-1 with TRBJ2-5; the DNA was not used to check the table's D call, TRBD1. TRBV21-1 has pseudogene status. This CDR3 is built from 18 residues. CDR3 bases: TGTGCCAGCAGCAAACCCCGGGACAGGGGCCGCCTGAGGGAGCCCCAGTACTTC. It encodes CASSKPRDRGRLREPQYF.

This chain uses TRBV4-3 with TRBJ2-7; 8 bases agree with TRBD1. The V segment lost 4 bases and the J segment 0 bases; nucleotides outside the gene matches: 8. The CDR3 sequence is 16 residues long. Germline V gene data show CDR1 as LGHNA and CDR2 as YSLEER. The CDR3 DNA reads TGCGCCAGCAGCCTGGGGGCCGGACAGGGCTCCTACGAGCAGTACTTC. Translating it yields CASSLGAGQGSYEQYF.

The V and J genes are TRBV19 and TRBJ1-5; D not certain. Germline CDR1 reads LNHDA; CDR2 reads SQIVND (reference sequence). This CDR3 spans 15 amino acids. The V end was cut by 5 bases, the J end by 2 bases, with 13 bases between. The CDR3 region has the DNA TGTGCCAGTAGTCACGAGCCCGGGGGCAATCAGCCCCAGCATTTT. Translation: CASSHEPGGNQPQHF.

The V call is TRBV4-3, the J call TRBJ1-3, with D perhaps matching TRBD1 (5 bases). Trimming removed 0 bases from V and 0 bases from J, with 15 bases in between. CDR1 and CDR2 from the germline V gene are LGHNA and YSLEER. The CDR3 sequence is 18 residues long. This CDR3 reads CASSQDRSGLHSGNTIYF. DNA of the CDR3: TGCGCCAGCAGCCAAGATCGATCAGGGTTGCACTCTGGAAACACCATATATTTT.

The chain couples TRBV24-1 to TRBJ2-7, with 8 bases aligning to TRBD1. Trimming at V came to 9 bases and at J to 2 bases, leaving 11 bases not matched to a gene. Germline assignment: CDR1 KGHDR and CDR2 SFDVKD. CDR3 length: 15 amino acids. DNA of the CDR3: TGTGCCACCGCCCCATCAGGGGGCGCAACCTACGAGCAGTACTTC. Its protein is CATAPSGGATYEQYF.